The T cell receptor (beta chain) described here comes from a study of T-cell reconstitution after alpha-beta-depleted transplantation in children. This clonotype was picked up many times. Its target is not known. It was with unique molecular identifiers that the TCRbeta library was prepared. One entry per CDR3 protein, called by TCRdb with MiXCR from the PCR reads. The sample has about 97,000 distinct CDR3 sequences; about 8% are singletons. Trimming took off 2 bases at V and 1 base at J, with 7 bases between the two ends. The CDR3 is 13 amino acids. Germline-derived CDR1 and CDR2 are DFQATT and SNEGSKA (reference sequence). Overall study findings and caveats: Several hundred rapidly expanded clones from non-depleted graft cells reportedly supplied alpha-beta T cells about two months post-transplant. Several patients had high TCRbeta diversity at day 60; it came from surviving recipient T cells and thymic progenitors.

The source material was PBMCs, sampled before TCRalphabeta/CD19-depleted stem cell transplant. V gene TRBV20-1 combines with J gene TRBJ2-3; the D is unclear. The source is a boy aged 2 to 10 with acute lymphoblastic leukemia, due to receive a stem cell transplant. The DNA of the CDR3 is TGCAGTGCTAGACCCCTCCGCACAGATACGCAGTATTTT. It translates to CSARPLRTDTQYF.